Presented here are 20 T cell receptor beta chains from one specimen sequenced in a study of graft-versus-host responses after intestinal transplantation. Their cognate antigens are unknown. The protocol was immunoSEQ multiplex PCR, while the TCRdb copy is restricted to in-frame clones and leaves out a portion. The data hold more than 90,000 clones, with 85% to 95% observed a single time. This specimen consisted of unstimulated CD8+ T cells sorted from spleen or lymph node cells, obtained before transplant. Every receptor here comes from a human donor who was the organ donor for an intestinal transplant.

The chain combines TRBV9 with TRBJ2-3; TRBD2 matches at 11 bases. With 2 bases clipped from V and 5 bases from J, the junction kept 4 bases outside the gene matches. The length of the CDR3 is 15 residues. CDR1 and CDR2 from the germline V gene are SGDLS and YYNGEE. The CDR3 DNA is TGTGCCAGCAGCGTCTATGGACTAGCGGGAGATACGCAGTATTTT. This codes for CASSVYGLAGDTQYF.

V usage is TRBV2 and J usage is TRBJ2-1, with 10 bases matching TRBD2. The CDR3 has 15 residues. Trimming at V came to 8 bases and at J to 3 bases, leaving 7 bases not matched to a gene. The germline CDR1 and CDR2 sequences are SNHLY and FYNNEI. DNA for the CDR3: TGTGCCAGCCGGATGGGACTAGCGTTCTACAATGAGCAGTTCTTC. Translation gives CASRMGLAFYNEQFF.

The chain has TRBV5-6 and TRBJ2-5; 7 nucleotides align to TRBD1. The CDR3 sequence is 13 residues long. Germline loops: CDR1 SGHDT, CDR2 YYEEEE. Trimming took 4 bases from V and 4 from J; bases not matched to a gene: 4. The CDR3 here is CASSQAGGETQYF. The CDR3 DNA is TGTGCCAGCAGCCAAGCAGGGGGAGAGACCCAGTACTTC.

The V call is TRBV2, the J call TRBJ2-3; D unresolved. Germline CDR1 and CDR2: SNHLY and FYNNEI. V lost 1 base to trimming and J lost 1 base, with 3 bases between them. The CDR3 loop spans 13 amino acids. The CDR3 loop is CASSEGGTDTQYF. CDR3 nucleotide sequence: TGTGCCAGCAGTGAAGGGGGCACAGATACGCAGTATTTT.

The gene calls are TRBV5-4 and TRBJ2-7, with TRBD2 matching 12 bases. CDR1 and CDR2 from the germline V gene are SGHNT and YYREEE (reference sequence). The CDR3 has 16 amino acids. V was clipped by 4 bases and J by 2 bases; unmatched bases: 7. CDR3 coding DNA: TGTGCCAGCAGCCCAGGGACTAGCGGGTCCCCCTACGAGCAGTACTTC. Amino acids: CASSPGTSGSPYEQYF.

The chain joins TRBV5-7 to TRBJ2-7; TRBD1 agrees at 7 bases. TRBV5-7 is an ORF, with its function uncertain. With V trimmed by 1 base and J by 3 bases, 1 base remained unmatched. This CDR3 region has 13 residues. CDR3: CASSLTGDYEQYF. In DNA, the CDR3 is TGTGCCAGCAGCTTGACAGGGGACTACGAGCAGTACTTC.

This chain uses TRBV10-1 with TRBJ1-2; tentative D call: TRBD1 (6 bases). The CDR3 sequence is 14 residues long. Looked up from germline, CDR1 is WNHNN and CDR2 is SYGVQD (reference sequence). V lost 6 bases, J lost 5 bases, and 16 bases lay in between. The CDR3 coding sequence is TGCGCCAGCAGCCGATGGGGGCGCGGGTATGGCTACACCTTC. Translated, it gives CASSRWGRGYGYTF.

The V gene is TRBV27, the J gene TRBJ2-1; 7 bases line up with TRBD2. The CDR3 is made up of 14 amino acids. The V gene end was trimmed by 4 bases and the J gene end by 8 bases; junction bases not matched to a gene: 8. Germline V gene sequence: CDR1 MNHEY, CDR2 SMNVEV (reference sequence). This chain's CDR3 is CASSSDLGGDEQFF. The CDR3 region has the DNA TGTGCCAGCAGTTCGGACTTGGGGGGGGATGAGCAGTTCTTC.

The DNA of the CDR3 is TGTGCCAGCAGTCCGACTAGCGGGGCAAAAGAGACCCAGTACTTC. It yields the protein CASSPTSGAKETQYF. This chain connects TRBV6-5 to TRBJ2-5, with 11 bases aligning to TRBD2. CDR1 is MNHEY and CDR2 is SVGAGI in the germline V gene. The CDR3 sequence is 15 residues long. The V gene end was trimmed by 5 bases and the J gene end by 3 bases; junction bases not matched to a gene: 5.

The chain uses TRBV28 and TRBJ2-7; D gene uncertain. The V and J ends lost 3 bases and 0 bases respectively, with 12 bases between them. Germline V gene sequence: CDR1 MDHEN, CDR2 SYDVKM. This CDR3 spans 15 amino acids. CDR3 region: CASSFHSSLSYEQYF. Written as DNA, the CDR3 is TGTGCCAGCAGTTTCCACAGCAGCCTCTCCTACGAGCAGTACTTC. The complete variable domain, with remaining parts taken from reference TRBV28 and TRBJ2-7, reads DVKVTQSSRYLVKRTGEKVFLECVQDMDHENMFWYRQDPGLGLRLIYFSYDVKMKEKGDIPEGYSVSREKKERFSLILESASTNQTSMYLCASSFHSSLSYEQYFGPGTRLTVT.

This clone was seen only once. The rearrangement links TRBV5-6 to TRBJ2-1; D unclear. V was cut by 0 bases and J by 8 bases, with 6 bases left in between. Germline V gives CDR1 SGHDT, CDR2 YYEEEE. The CDR3 consists of 12 residues. The CDR3 spells CASSLVPYEQFF. The DNA of the CDR3 is TGTGCCAGCAGCTTGGTTCCCTATGAGCAGTTCTTC.

The chain employs TRBV27 and TRBJ2-1; D is possibly TRBD2 (6 bases). The germline CDR1 and CDR2 sequences are MNHEY and SMNVEV (reference sequence). V was shortened by 8 bases and J by 6 bases, with 17 bases between the two germline ends. This CDR3 region has 14 residues. CDR3 in amino acids: CASGWGSGPNEQFF. As DNA, the CDR3 is TGTGCCAGCGGGTGGGGTAGCGGACCCAATGAGCAGTTCTTC.

Concerning this clone: Other DNA sequences within the sample encode an identical CDR3. V usage is TRBV9 and J usage is TRBJ2-1; no clear D. CDR1 is SGDLS, CDR2 YYNGEE, per germline. The length of the CDR3 is 15 residues. V lost 0 bases and J lost 2, with 9 bases in between. This CDR3 reads CASSVGLAAYNEQFF. In DNA form, the CDR3 reads TGTGCCAGCAGCGTAGGGTTGGCAGCCTACAATGAGCAGTTCTTC.

The chain's CDR3 is CASSQVEVYSGREDSYEQYF. The CDR3 coding sequence is TGCGCCAGCAGCCAAGTCGAGGTGTACAGCGGGAGGGAGGACTCCTACGAGCAGTACTTC. The chain is built from TRBV4-1 and TRBJ2-7, with 10 bases matching TRBD2. Germline loops: CDR1 MGHRA, CDR2 YSYEKL. The trim removed 1 base at V and 0 bases at J, leaving 15 bases unmatched. The CDR3 sequence is 20 residues long.

V is TRBV9 and J is TRBJ2-1; D possibly corresponds to TRBD2 (5 bases). The CDR3 has 15 amino acids. V was trimmed by 0 bases and J by 1 base, leaving 8 bases between them. Germline values: CDR1 SGDLS, CDR2 YYNGEE. CDR3 in DNA: TGTGCCAGCAGCGTAGCTGTAGCGTCCTACAATGAGCAGTTCTTC. As protein: CASSVAVASYNEQFF.

This chain links TRBV5-1 with TRBJ2-5, with D unresolved. The CDR3 loop spans 14 amino acids. Trimming shortened V by 0 bases and J by 0 bases, and 6 bases separated the two germline ends. From germline, CDR1 is SGHRS and CDR2 YFSETQ. This chain's CDR3 is CASSLAGDQETQYF. The CDR3 DNA is TGCGCCAGCAGCTTGGCAGGAGACCAAGAGACCCAGTACTTC.

V usage is TRBV6-1 and J usage is TRBJ2-7, with unresolved D. The V gene lost 6 bases and the J gene lost 3 bases, with 9 bases spanning the gap. The V gene's germline CDR1 is MNHNS and CDR2 SASEGT. The CDR3 covers 12 residues. CDR3 sequence reads: CASSLGLYEQYF. DNA of the CDR3: TGTGCCAGCAGCTTGGGCCTCTACGAGCAGTACTTC.

The V call is TRBV11-3, the J call TRBJ2-3; D may be TRBD2 (6 bases). The V and J ends lost 3 bases and 0 bases respectively, with 10 bases between them. This CDR3 is 15 amino acids long. The germline CDR1 and CDR2 sequences are SGHNT and YENEEA. For the CDR3, the DNA is TGTGCCAGCAGCTTGGGGGGTCATAGCACAGATACGCAGTATTTT. It is translated as CASSLGGHSTDTQYF.

The gene calls are TRBV11-2 and TRBJ2-1; unclear D gene. The CDR3 sequence is 14 residues long. Germline V CDR1 and CDR2: SGHAT, FQNNGV. V was pared by 5 bases and J by 5 bases, with 13 bases between. The CDR3 here is CASSHPDGHNEQFF. The DNA of the CDR3 is TGTGCCAGCAGCCACCCTGACGGCCACAATGAGCAGTTCTTC.

In the case of this clone: Other nucleotide sequences in the sample specify the same CDR3. The chain recombines TRBV27 with TRBJ1-1; D is uncertain. The CDR3 length is 13 residues. V gave up 2 bases and J gave up 0 bases, with 4 bases separating them. Germline V gene data show CDR1 as MNHEY and CDR2 as SMNVEV (reference sequence). The CDR3 protein is CASSLGMNTEAFF. In nucleotides, the CDR3 is TGTGCCAGCAGTTTAGGGATGAACACTGAAGCTTTCTTT.